The 13 T cell receptor beta chains in this list originate from one sample, sequenced in a study of blood T cell repertoires in COVID-19. Sequencing was performed with immunoSEQ multiplex PCR; in TCRdb, only in-frame clones are kept and a portion is missing. Here the sample spans around 60,000 clones, around 87% being singletons. The sequencing input was peripheral blood. All receptors come from a human donor in a cohort sampled during active COVID-19.

This chain connects TRBV18 to TRBJ2-5, with TRBD1 matching 9 bases. CDR3 length: 15 amino acids. J was trimmed by 2 bases and V by 4 bases; bases with no gene match: 5. Germline lookup yields CDR1 KGHSH and CDR2 LQKENI. The CDR3 DNA is TGTGCCAGCTCACAGCCGGGACAGGGACAAGAGACCCAGTACTTC. Amino acids: CASSQPGQGQETQYF.

The chain links TRBV14 to TRBJ1-2; 9 nucleotides line up with TRBD1. CDR1 SGHDN and CDR2 FVKESK come from the germline V gene. V was pared by 4 bases and J by 1 base, with 13 bases of the junction left unmatched. The CDR3 length is 18 residues. The CDR3 reads CASSPQRGQGISNYGYTF. CDR3 DNA sequence: TGTGCCAGCAGCCCACAGCGCGGACAGGGGATCAGTAACTATGGCTACACCTTC.

The chain is built from TRBV4-3 and TRBJ1-5, with D tentatively TRBD1 (5 bases). V lost 1 base to trimming and J lost 2 bases, with 12 bases between them. Germline V gene data show CDR1 as LGHNA and CDR2 as YSLEER. CDR3 length: 16 residues. DNA of the CDR3: TGCGCCAGCAGCCAAGGAGGGTCGGGGGGCAATCAGCCCCAGCATTTT. Its protein product is CASSQGGSGGNQPQHF.

The J gene is TRBJ2-7, the V gene TRBV28, with a possible D match to TRBD1 (6 bases). Trimming took 1 base from V and 7 from J, leaving 17 bases between them. Germline assignment: CDR1 MDHEN and CDR2 SYDVKM. The length of the CDR3 is 15 residues. As DNA, the CDR3 is TGTGCCAGCAGTTTATCATCAGGGGTCGGTGATGAGCAGTACTTC. Protein sequence: CASSLSSGVGDEQYF.

This sequence joins TRBV5-1 and TRBJ2-1; maybe TRBD2 (5 bases). Germline assignment: CDR1 SGHRS and CDR2 YFSETQ. The CDR3 has 13 residues. Trimming took 0 bases from V and 8 from J, leaving 9 bases between them. The CDR3 protein is CASSLGSRDEQFF. CDR3 bases: TGCGCCAGCAGCTTGGGTTCGCGGGATGAGCAGTTCTTC.

The chain couples TRBV2 to TRBJ2-5, with TRBD2 matching 10 bases. V lost 7 bases, J lost 7 bases, and 6 bases stayed unmatched. CDR3 length: 13 residues. Germline V gene lookup returns CDR1 SNHLY and CDR2 FYNNEI. The DNA for the CDR3 is TGTGCCAGCAACTGGCTAGCGGGAGCGACCCAGTACTTC. This encodes CASNWLAGATQYF.

V gene TRBV18 combines with J gene TRBJ1-1; 7 bases line up with TRBD1. The V segment lost 5 bases and the J segment 0 bases; nucleotides outside the gene matches: 9. Per the germline V gene, CDR1 is KGHSH and CDR2 is LQKENI. The CDR3 spans 16 residues. The CDR3 reads CASSKQGNGLNTEAFF. The DNA for the CDR3 is TGTGCCAGCTCAAAACAGGGGAATGGTCTGAACACTGAAGCTTTCTTT.

The chain uses TRBV11-3 and TRBJ2-7; D may be TRBD1 (5 bases). The CDR3 has 15 amino acids. Per the germline V gene, CDR1 is SGHNT and CDR2 is YENEEA. V gave up 0 bases and J gave up 0 bases, with 9 bases separating them. The CDR3 here is CASSLETVPSYEQYF. CDR3 DNA: TGTGCCAGCAGCTTAGAGACAGTGCCCTCCTACGAGCAGTACTTC.

This clone was observed once. The chain combines TRBV28 with TRBJ1-5; D remains unclear. Trimming removed 3 bases from V and 5 bases from J, with 11 bases in between. This CDR3 has 14 residues. Germline values: CDR1 MDHEN, CDR2 SYDVKM. For the CDR3, the DNA is TGTGCCAGCAGTTTTTTCAGGCCGCATCAGCCCCAGCATTTT. Translated, it gives CASSFFRPHQPQHF. Variable domain in full (rest from reference TRBV28 and TRBJ1-5): DVKVTQSSRYLVKRTGEKVFLECVQDMDHENMFWYRQDPGLGLRLIYFSYDVKMKEKGDIPEGYSVSREKKERFSLILESASTNQTSMYLCASSFFRPHQPQHFGDGTRLSIL.

A single count supports this clone. The rearrangement joins TRBV7-6 to TRBJ1-3; TRBD1 is a possible D gene (6 bases). The CDR3 sequence is 17 residues long. The V end was cut by 3 bases, the J end by 0 bases, with 15 bases between. Germline V gene lookup returns CDR1 SGHVS and CDR2 FNYEAQ. CDR3 residues: CASSFDATGRSGNTIYF. The CDR3, as DNA: TGTGCCAGCAGCTTTGACGCGACAGGCCGCTCTGGAAACACCATATATTTT.

The chain is built from TRBV12-3 or TRBV12-4 and TRBJ2-7, with unresolved D. CDR3 length: 12 amino acids. The germline V and J ends were trimmed by 5 bases and 3 bases, with 8 bases remaining between them. The chain's CDR3 is CASSPPGYEQYF. The CDR3 coding sequence is TGTGCCAGCAGTCCCCCCGGCTACGAGCAGTACTTC.

The rearrangement uses TRBV9 and TRBJ2-1, with D perhaps TRBD2 (6 bases). Trimming stripped 3 bases from V and 6 bases from J, with 22 bases between. The V gene's germline CDR1 is SGDLS and CDR2 YYNGEE. CDR3 length: 17 residues. The CDR3 DNA sequence: TGTGCCAGCAGCGGAGGGGCCGGGGGAACTGCCTTCAATGAGCAGTTCTTC. Translating gives CASSGGAGGTAFNEQFF.

This chain's CDR3 is CASSSTTGSYEQYF. The CDR3, as DNA: TGTGCCAGCAGTTCGACGACAGGCTCCTACGAGCAGTACTTC. The V gene is TRBV6-6, the J gene TRBJ2-7; D is possibly TRBD1 (6 bases). Deletions cut 4 bases from V and 0 bases from J, with 10 bases between. Germline CDR1 reads MNHNY; CDR2 reads SVGAGI (reference sequence). CDR3 size: 14 residues.